The 28 T cell receptor beta chains below were found in one sample sequenced in a study of blood T cells in healthy people across ages. Combining a sample-barcoded 5' primer with a J-beta primer mix, a second PCR ran for 7 to 11 cycles. Via MiXCR, TCRdb re-called the 5' RACE reads, giving one row per CDR3 protein. The sample contains around 970,000 distinct CDR3 sequences, 51% of which appear only once. The sequenced sample was blood. The receptors stem from a woman between 55 and 75 years old in good health.

This chain links TRBV12-3 or TRBV12-4 with TRBJ1-2; tentatively, D is TRBD1 (5 bases). This CDR3 contains 15 residues. The V gene lost 6 bases and the J gene lost 4 bases, with 18 bases spanning the gap. The CDR3: CASRHTGGGSYGYTF. Written as DNA, the CDR3 is TGTGCCAGCAGGCATACTGGGGGGGGGTCCTATGGCTACACCTTC.

J is TRBJ1-4 and V is TRBV12-3 or TRBV12-4; D remains ambiguous. The CDR3 length is 15 residues. V was trimmed by 1 base and J by 4 bases, leaving 10 bases between them. The CDR3, as DNA: TGTGCCAGCAGTTTAGAGAGGGCCCTTAATGAAAAACTGTTTTTT. The encoded protein is CASSLERALNEKLFF.

This clonotype was counted between two and nine times. The gene calls are TRBV7-9 and TRBJ2-4; D is undetermined. The V and J ends lost 7 bases and 3 bases respectively, with 10 bases between them. This CDR3 spans 13 amino acids. Germline CDR1 and CDR2: SEHNR and FQNEAQ (reference sequence). CDR3 in amino acids: CASKGVDKNIQYF. The CDR3 DNA follows: TGTGCCAGCAAAGGCGTCGACAAAAACATTCAGTACTTC.

This clonotype was found a few times. V usage is TRBV7-2 and J usage is TRBJ2-1; 8 bases are shared with TRBD2. CDR1 and CDR2 from the germline V gene are SGHTA and FQGNSA. The ends lost 4 bases at V and 4 bases at J; junction bases unmatched: 18. CDR3 size: 19 residues. DNA for the CDR3: TGTGCCAGCAGCTCCCCCCGGGGTTGGGCTAGCGGGCTTTACAATGAGCAGTTCTTC. Translation gives CASSSPRGWASGLYNEQFF. Full variable domain (remainder filled in from reference TRBV7-2 and TRBJ2-1): GAGVSQSPSNKVTEKGKDVELRCDPISGHTALYWYRQSLGQGLEFLIYFQGNSAPDKSGLPSDRFSAERTGGSVSTLTIQRTQQEDSAVYLCASSSPRGWASGLYNEQFFGPGTRLTVL.

CDR3 sequence reads: CSAGGGTQFSTDTQYF. CDR3 DNA sequence: TGCAGTGCAGGGGGCGGGACTCAGTTTAGCACAGATACGCAGTATTTT. V usage is TRBV20-1 and J usage is TRBJ2-3; D might be TRBD1 (7 bases). The CDR3 spans 16 residues. Germline lookup yields CDR1 DFQATT and CDR2 SNEGSKA (reference sequence). The V and J ends lost 6 bases and 0 bases respectively, with 19 bases between them.

This chain links TRBV27 with TRBJ2-7; 11 bases align to TRBD1. Trimming cost V 8 bases and J 4 bases; bases outside gene matches: 13. The CDR3 totals 16 residues. Germline V lookup: CDR1 MNHEY, CDR2 SMNVEV (reference sequence). CDR3 residues: CASRGLGQGASYEQYF. The CDR3 DNA sequence: TGTGCCAGCCGAGGACTTGGACAGGGGGCGTCATACGAGCAGTACTTC.

This clonotype has only a few counts. The chain links TRBV29-1 to TRBJ1-5; possible D gene TRBD1, 6 bases. The V end was cut by 0 bases, the J end by 6 bases, with 21 bases between. Germline lookup yields CDR1 SQVTM and CDR2 ANQGSEA. There are 17 residues in the CDR3. CDR3 region: CSVEDRDRRRSGQPQHF. The CDR3, as DNA: TGCAGCGTTGAAGATCGAGACAGGCGACGATCAGGTCAGCCCCAGCATTTT.

V is TRBV2 and J is TRBJ2-3; maybe TRBD2 (6 bases). CDR3 length equals 15 residues. Germline V gene data show CDR1 as SNHLY and CDR2 as FYNNEI. Trimming stripped 5 bases from V and 0 bases from J, with 12 bases between. The CDR3 DNA is TGTGCCAGCAGTCGGGACTTTCCTAGCACAGATACGCAGTATTTT. Its protein is CASSRDFPSTDTQYF.

The rearrangement joins TRBV15 to TRBJ1-2; D possibly corresponds to TRBD1 (5 bases). The CDR3 is 16 amino acids. Looked up from germline, CDR1 is LNHNV and CDR2 is YYDKDF (reference sequence). The V gene lost 1 base and the J gene lost 3 bases, with 15 bases spanning the gap. The CDR3, as DNA: TGTGCCACCAGCAGAGGCGGGCAGGGCGGACACTATGGCTACACCTTC. The encoded protein is CATSRGGQGGHYGYTF.

The CDR3 DNA is TGCGCCAGCAGCCAAGATCCCGGGGCACGCGGCTACACCTTC. Translating it yields CASSQDPGARGYTF. J is TRBJ1-2 and V is TRBV4-1; D perhaps matches TRBD1 (5 bases). The CDR3 is 14 amino acids. Per germline, CDR1 MGHRA and CDR2 YSYEKL. V lost 0 bases and J lost 8, with 13 bases in between.

This chain uses TRBV19 with TRBJ1-1; no firm D call. V was trimmed by 3 bases and J by 2 bases, leaving 13 bases between them. Germline V lookup: CDR1 LNHDA, CDR2 SQIVND (reference sequence). This CDR3 is 15 amino acids long. CDR3 sequence reads: CASSISEQLNTEAFF. In DNA, the CDR3 is TGTGCCAGTAGTATTTCAGAACAGCTAAACACTGAAGCTTTCTTT.

V usage is TRBV7-9 and J usage is TRBJ2-4, with a tentative D call TRBD1 (6 bases). The CDR3 extends over 14 amino acids. The V gene's germline CDR1 is SEHNR and CDR2 FQNEAQ (reference sequence). V gave up 5 bases and J gave up 3 bases, with 11 bases separating them. The CDR3 protein is CASSLGHGKNIQYF. CDR3 DNA sequence: TGTGCCAGCAGCCTGGGACACGGCAAAAACATTCAGTACTTC. The variable domain in full, completed from reference TRBV7-9 and TRBJ2-4, reads DTGVSQNPRHKITKRGQNVTFRCDPISEHNRLYWYRQTLGQGPEFLTYFQNEAQLEKSRLLSDRFSAERPKGSFSTLEIQRTEQGDSAMYLCASSLGHGKNIQYFGAGTRLSVL.

The chain is built from TRBV6-2 or TRBV6-3 and TRBJ1-1, with D uncertain. Trimming removed 2 bases at V and 3 bases at J, with 16 bases between. CDR1 is MNHEY and CDR2 is SVGEGT in the germline V gene. This CDR3 is 16 amino acids long. DNA of the CDR3: TGTGCCAGCAGTTACCCTACCGGATCGACGGACACTGAAGCTTTCTTT. Residues: CASSYPTGSTDTEAFF.

This clonotype occurred once. The chain has TRBV7-8 and TRBJ2-1; the match to TRBD2 covers 7 bases. Germline V gives CDR1 SGHVS, CDR2 FQNEAQ. V trimming: 8 bases; J trimming: 3 bases; junction bases outside the gene matches: 10. This CDR3 spans 15 amino acids. The CDR3 nucleotides read TGTGCCAGCTTTCCCGAGCGGGGTTACTACAATGAGCAGTTCTTC. The encoded protein is CASFPERGYYNEQFF.

In this sample, this clonotype turned up many times. This sequence joins TRBV6-2 or TRBV6-3 and TRBJ2-4, with D unclear. CDR3 length equals 15 residues. Germline-derived CDR1 and CDR2 are MNHEY and SVGEGT. The ends were cut back, 5 bases at V and 3 bases at J, with 14 bases in the middle. The CDR3 reads CASSPHLENKNIQYF. The CDR3 region has the DNA TGTGCCAGCAGTCCACATCTGGAGAACAAAAACATTCAGTACTTC.

This clonotype was seen only once. This rearrangement joins TRBV7-9 to TRBJ1-6; D is possibly TRBD1 (6 bases). The length of the CDR3 is 15 residues. Germline V gene data show CDR1 as SEHNR and CDR2 as FQNEAQ (reference sequence). Trimming left V 2 bases short and J 9 bases short, with 14 bases between. This CDR3 is CASSLLFTGSSPLHF. As DNA, the CDR3 is TGTGCCAGCAGCTTATTGTTCACAGGGTCTTCACCCCTCCACTTT.

This clonotype has only a few counts. V and J are TRBV6-5 and TRBJ2-3, with TRBD1 identical over 9 bases. CDR3 length equals 14 residues. Per germline, CDR1 MNHEY and CDR2 SVGAGI. The V and J ends lost 7 bases and 4 bases, in that order; junction bases with no gene match: 6. CDR3 residues: CASTLTGGADTQYF. The DNA for the CDR3 is TGTGCCAGCACCCTCACAGGGGGCGCAGATACGCAGTATTTT.

The chain carries TRBV20-1 and TRBJ2-4; 7 nucleotides align to TRBD2. Trimming took 4 bases from V and 4 from J; bases not matched to a gene: 1. Per germline, CDR1 DFQATT and CDR2 SNEGSKA (reference sequence). The CDR3 contains 12 residues. This CDR3 reads CSATGLKNIQYF. In DNA form, the CDR3 reads TGCAGTGCTACGGGACTAAAAAACATTCAGTACTTC.

The chain employs TRBV20-1 and TRBJ1-5, with a possible D match to TRBD1 (6 bases). The germline gives CDR1 DFQATT, CDR2 SNEGSKA (reference sequence). V was cut by 0 bases and J by 2 bases, with 14 bases left in between. This CDR3 contains 16 residues. The CDR3 region is CSARDSRGVGNQPQHF. Here the CDR3 DNA reads TGCAGTGCTAGAGATAGCAGGGGCGTTGGCAATCAGCCCCAGCATTTT.

The CDR3 nucleotides read TGTGCCAGCAGACCGGGCACAGGGACTGCTCAGCCCCAGCATTTT. It encodes CASRPGTGTAQPQHF. The rearrangement joins TRBV12-3 or TRBV12-4 to TRBJ1-5; TRBD1 might be the D (6 bases). V was pared by 6 bases and J by 6 bases, with 18 bases between. The CDR3 runs to 15 residues.

The rearrangement links TRBV21-1 to TRBJ2-6; the table assigns TRBD1, which was not confirmed against the DNA. TRBV21-1 is reported as a pseudogene. The CDR3 consists of 15 residues. In DNA form, the CDR3 reads TGTGCCGTCAGGGGGCGGGATTCTGGGGCCAACGTCCTGACTTTC. Translating it yields CAVRGRDSGANVLTF.

This clonotype was picked up a small number of times. The chain recombines TRBV25-1 with TRBJ1-2, with D uncertain. Germline values: CDR1 MGHDK, CDR2 SYGVNS. V lost 5 bases and J 8 bases, leaving 18 bases between the germline ends. The CDR3 totals 14 residues. The CDR3 bases are TGTGCCAGCAGTCCGGACCGGGATCTTCTGGGCTACACCTTC. Amino acid sequence: CASSPDRDLLGYTF.

This clonotype has ten or more counts. This chain joins TRBV7-2 and TRBJ2-3; D might be TRBD2 (5 bases). CDR3 length: 12 amino acids. Germline loops: CDR1 SGHTA, CDR2 FQGNSA. Trimming removed 5 bases from V and 6 bases from J, with 9 bases in between. The CDR3 spells CASSETGDTQYF. The CDR3 DNA is TGTGCCAGCAGCGAGACGGGGGATACGCAGTATTTT.

A single count supports this clonotype. The genes are TRBV4-2 and TRBJ2-4; 8 nucleotides align to TRBD1. The J call may be wrong; the DNA end is better matched by TRBJ2-7. Germline V gene lookup returns CDR1 LGHNA and CDR2 YNFKEQ. The CDR3 loop spans 17 amino acids. CDR3 loop: CASSQESRTGGHYEQYF. In DNA, the CDR3 is TGTGCCAGCAGCCAAGAATCCCGCACAGGGGGTCACTACGAGCAGTACTTC.

This clonotype was seen more than once but under ten times. The V gene is TRBV15, the J gene TRBJ2-7, with a possible D match to TRBD2 (5 bases). The CDR3 consists of 13 residues. V lost 5 bases, J lost 4 bases, and 12 bases lay in between. From germline, CDR1 is LNHNV and CDR2 YYDKDF (reference sequence). CDR3 bases: TGTGCCACCAGCGATGGGGAGAGTTACGAGCAGTACTTC. Translation gives CATSDGESYEQYF.

V gene TRBV6-2 or TRBV6-3 combines with J gene TRBJ2-5; 9 positions agree with TRBD1. The closer fit of TRBJ2-7 to the DNA end suggests the J call may be wrong. Germline V gene sequence: CDR1 MNHEY, CDR2 SVGEGT. The length of the CDR3 is 15 residues. The CDR3 sequence is CARILCLDRGHEQYF. As DNA, the CDR3 is TGTGCCAGGATTCTGTGTTTGGACAGGGGCCACGAGCAGTACTTC.

This clonotype was seen more than once but under ten times. V and J are TRBV12-3 or TRBV12-4 and TRBJ1-5; D is uncertain. V lost 3 bases, J lost 4 bases, and 7 bases lay in between. The CDR3 extends over 13 amino acids. CDR3 nucleotides: TGTGCCAGCAGTTTCAGTAGAAATCAGCCCCAGCATTTT. It translates to CASSFSRNQPQHF.

This clonotype was seen repeatedly, ten times or more. The chain recombines TRBV7-2 with TRBJ2-3; D is perhaps TRBD2 (5 bases). The J call is doubtful: the DNA matches TRBJ2-5 better. The CDR3 contains 12 residues. Per the germline V gene, CDR1 is SGHTA and CDR2 is FQGNSA. CDR3 bases: TGTGCCAGCAGCCCCGAGGGCAGGACCCAGTACTTC. This encodes CASSPEGRTQYF.